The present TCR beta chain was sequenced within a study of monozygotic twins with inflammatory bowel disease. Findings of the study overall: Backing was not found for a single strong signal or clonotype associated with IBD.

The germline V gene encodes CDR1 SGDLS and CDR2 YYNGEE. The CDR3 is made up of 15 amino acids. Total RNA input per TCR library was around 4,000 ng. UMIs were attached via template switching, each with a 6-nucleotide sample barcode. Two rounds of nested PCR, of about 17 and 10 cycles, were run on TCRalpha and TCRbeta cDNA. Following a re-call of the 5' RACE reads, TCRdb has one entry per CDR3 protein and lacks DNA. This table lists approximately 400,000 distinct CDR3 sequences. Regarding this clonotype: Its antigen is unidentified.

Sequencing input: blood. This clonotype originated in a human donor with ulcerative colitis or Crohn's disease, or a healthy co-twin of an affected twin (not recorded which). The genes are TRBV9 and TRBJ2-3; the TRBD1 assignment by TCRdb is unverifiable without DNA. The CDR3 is CASSLFGQGTDTQYF.